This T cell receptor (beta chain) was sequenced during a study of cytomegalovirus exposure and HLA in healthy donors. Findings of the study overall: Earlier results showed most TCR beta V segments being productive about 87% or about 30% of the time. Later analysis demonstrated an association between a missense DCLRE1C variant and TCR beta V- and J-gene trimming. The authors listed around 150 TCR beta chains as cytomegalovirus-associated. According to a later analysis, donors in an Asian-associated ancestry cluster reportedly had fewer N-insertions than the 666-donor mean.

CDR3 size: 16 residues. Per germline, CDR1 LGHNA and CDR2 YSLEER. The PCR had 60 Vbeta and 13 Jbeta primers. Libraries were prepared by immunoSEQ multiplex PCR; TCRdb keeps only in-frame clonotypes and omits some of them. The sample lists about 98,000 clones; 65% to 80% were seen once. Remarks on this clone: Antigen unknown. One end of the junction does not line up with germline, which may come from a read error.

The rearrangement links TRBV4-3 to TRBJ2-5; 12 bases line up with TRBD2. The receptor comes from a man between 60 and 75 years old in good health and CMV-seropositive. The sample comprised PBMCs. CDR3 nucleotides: TGCGCCAGCAGCCAAGCTAGCGGGGGGGTCCAAGTGACCCAGTACTTC. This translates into CASSQASGGVQVTQYF.